One sample yielded the 8 T cell receptor beta chains listed below, sequenced in a study of blood T cell repertoires in COVID-19. Measured with immunoSEQ multiplex PCR; TCRdb has only the in-frame clones, and not every one. The table shows around 300,000 clones, with almost 90% occurring only once. The sample comprised peripheral blood. These receptors all stem from a woman in her thirties or forties with COVID-19, enrolled during active disease.

This clone was counted a single time. The chain is built from TRBV7-2 and TRBJ2-7; maybe TRBD1 (7 bases). The ends were cut back, 2 bases at V and 6 bases at J, with 14 bases in the middle. There are 14 residues in the CDR3. The germline V gene encodes CDR1 SGHTA and CDR2 FQGNSA. In DNA form, the CDR3 reads TGTGCCAGCAGCTTACAGGGGGGTGAAGGCGAGCAGTACTTC. This codes for CASSLQGGEGEQYF.

This chain links TRBV5-5 with TRBJ1-1; D not certain. The V end was cut by 4 bases, the J end by 10 bases, with 23 bases between. Germline-derived CDR1 and CDR2 are SGHKS and YYEKEE (reference sequence). The CDR3 totals 15 residues. Here the CDR3 DNA reads TGTGCCAGCAGCACGGCCAGCGCGGGCAACTTGGCAGCTTTCTTT. It encodes CASSTASAGNLAAFF.

The V gene is TRBV27, the J gene TRBJ2-5; 7 nucleotides agree with TRBD2. Germline V CDR1 and CDR2: MNHEY, SMNVEV (reference sequence). The CDR3 contains 14 residues. The junction had 2 bases not matched to a gene; V was cut back by 2 bases and J by 2 bases. The CDR3: CASSLAGVQETQYF. The CDR3 DNA follows: TGTGCCAGCAGTTTAGCGGGGGTTCAAGAGACCCAGTACTTC.

V usage is TRBV28 and J usage is TRBJ1-3; D unresolved. Per the germline V gene, CDR1 is MDHEN and CDR2 is SYDVKM. The CDR3 runs to 14 residues. Trimming left V 5 bases short and J 0 bases short, with 8 bases between. CDR3 in DNA: TGTGCCAGCAGTCGGGGAACCTCTGGAAACACCATATATTTT. This codes for CASSRGTSGNTIYF.

The rearrangement links TRBV9 to TRBJ1-4, with a possible D match to TRBD1 (5 bases). This CDR3 comprises 15 residues. Trimming stripped 0 bases from V and 7 bases from J, with 13 bases between. Looked up from germline, CDR1 is SGDLS and CDR2 is YYNGEE. DNA of the CDR3: TGTGCCAGCAGCGTAGACGGGGGTAGTGGTGAAAAACTGTTTTTT. Amino acid sequence: CASSVDGGSGEKLFF.

The V gene is TRBV5-1, the J gene TRBJ2-2; the D gene is possibly TRBD2 (5 bases). Germline CDR1 and CDR2: SGHRS and YFSETQ. V was trimmed by 3 bases and J by 3 bases, leaving 6 bases between them. The CDR3 is made up of 13 amino acids. The CDR3 protein is CASSWGDTGELFF. CDR3 DNA sequence: TGCGCCAGCAGCTGGGGAGACACCGGGGAGCTGTTTTTT.

The chain has TRBV5-1 and TRBJ1-1; TRBD1 matches at 9 bases. With V trimmed by 7 bases and J by 5 bases, 3 bases remained unmatched. The CDR3 sequence is 12 residues long. Per the germline V gene, CDR1 is SGHRS and CDR2 is YFSETQ. The CDR3 sequence: CASGTGRTEAFF. The CDR3 DNA is TGCGCCAGCGGGACAGGGAGAACTGAAGCTTTCTTT. The variable domain in full, completed from reference TRBV5-1 and TRBJ1-1, reads KAGVTQTPRYLIKTRGQQVTLSCSPISGHRSVSWYQQTPGQGLQFLFEYFSETQRNKGNFPGRFSGRQFSNSRSEMNVSTLELGDSALYLCASGTGRTEAFFGQGTRLTVV.

The rearrangement uses TRBV7-9 and TRBJ2-7; 7 nucleotides agree with TRBD1. The J segment lost 5 bases and the V segment lost 1 base, leaving 11 bases of the junction unmatched. This CDR3 spans 16 amino acids. Germline lookup yields CDR1 SEHNR and CDR2 FQNEAQ (reference sequence). In DNA, the CDR3 is TGTGCCAGCAGCTTAGTAATAGGGACAGTCCTCAACGAGCAGTACTTC. As protein: CASSLVIGTVLNEQYF.